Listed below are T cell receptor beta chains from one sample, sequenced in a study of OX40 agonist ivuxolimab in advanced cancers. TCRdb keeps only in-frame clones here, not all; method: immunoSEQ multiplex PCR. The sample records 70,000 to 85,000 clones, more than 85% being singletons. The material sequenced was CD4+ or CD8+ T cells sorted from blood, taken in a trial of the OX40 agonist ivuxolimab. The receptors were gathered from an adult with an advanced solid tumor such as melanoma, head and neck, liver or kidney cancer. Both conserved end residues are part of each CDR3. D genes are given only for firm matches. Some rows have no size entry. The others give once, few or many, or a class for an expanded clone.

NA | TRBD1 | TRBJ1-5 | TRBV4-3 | CASSPRDRGNQPQHF | TGCGCCAGCAGCCCCCGGGACAGGGGCAATCAGCCCCAGCATTTT
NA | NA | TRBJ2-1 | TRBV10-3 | CAISAQSGSYNEQFF | TGTGCCATCAGTGCACAATCGGGCTCTTACAATGAGCAGTTCTTC
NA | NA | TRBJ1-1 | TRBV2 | CASIQGANTEAFF | TGTGCCAGCATCCAAGGAGCGAACACTGAAGCTTTCTTT
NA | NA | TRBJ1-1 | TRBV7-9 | CASGLQTNTEAFF | TGTGCCAGCGGCCTCCAGACGAACACTGAAGCTTTCTTT
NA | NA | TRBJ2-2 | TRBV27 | CASSPRGREGNTGELFF | TGTGCCAGCAGTCCCAGGGGGCGGGAGGGAAACACCGGGGAGCTGTTTTTT
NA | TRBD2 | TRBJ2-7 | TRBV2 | CASSPSGLAYEQYF | TGTGCCAGCAGCCCTTCGGGACTAGCCTACGAGCAGTACTTC
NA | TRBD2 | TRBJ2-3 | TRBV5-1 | CASSLGAGGGTDTQYF | TGCGCCAGCAGCCTCGGCGCGGGAGGGGGCACAGATACGCAGTATTTT
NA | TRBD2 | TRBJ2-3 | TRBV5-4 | CASSSRLAGRITDTQYF | TGTGCCAGCAGCTCGAGACTAGCGGGGCGAATCACAGATACGCAGTATTTT
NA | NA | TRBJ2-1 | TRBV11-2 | CASTIGYEQFF | TGTGCCAGCACCATAGGGTATGAGCAGTTCTTC
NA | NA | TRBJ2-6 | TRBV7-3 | CASSPSVRLQSRANVLTF | TGTGCCAGCAGCCCTAGTGTACGCTTACAAAGTCGGGCCAACGTCCTGACTTTC
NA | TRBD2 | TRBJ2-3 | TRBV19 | CASSSGREWTDTQYF | TGTGCCAGTAGTTCGGGGCGGGAGTGGACAGATACGCAGTATTTT
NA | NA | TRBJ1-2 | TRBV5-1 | CASSSGRGQIANYGYTF | TGCGCCAGCAGCTCGGGTCGCGGACAGATAGCTAACTATGGCTACACCTTC
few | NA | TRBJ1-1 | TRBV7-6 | CASSLRWGTEAFF | TGTGCCAGCAGCTTACGGTGGGGCACTGAAGCTTTCTTT
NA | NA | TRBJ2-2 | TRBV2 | CASSETDPNTGELFF | TGTGCCAGCAGTGAGACAGACCCCAACACCGGGGAGCTGTTTTTT
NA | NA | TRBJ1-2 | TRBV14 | CASSQGFGGRNYGYTF | TGTGCCAGCAGCCAAGGATTCGGGGGGAGGAACTATGGCTACACCTTC
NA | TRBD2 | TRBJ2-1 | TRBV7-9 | CASSLRAGAYNEQFF | TGTGCCAGCAGCTTGCGCGCGGGGGCCTACAATGAGCAGTTCTTC
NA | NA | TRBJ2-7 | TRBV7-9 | CASSQRQDPSYEQYF | TGTGCCAGCAGCCAAAGACAGGACCCCTCCTACGAGCAGTACTTC